The 22 T cell receptor beta chains listed next were all sequenced from one sample in a study of blood T cell repertoires in COVID-19. Profiled with immunoSEQ multiplex PCR; TCRdb holds only in-frame clones, not every one. The sample lists 150,000 to 200,000 clones; over 70% were seen once. The specimen was PBMCs or T cells enriched from blood (not recorded which). The source of these receptors is a man over 45 who had recovered from COVID-19.

The genes are TRBV10-3 and TRBJ1-2; 9 bases map to TRBD1. Germline-derived CDR1 and CDR2 are ENHRY and SYGVKD. The CDR3 covers 13 residues. V lost 5 bases to trimming and J lost 6 bases; unmatched junction nucleotides: 4. The CDR3 nucleotides are TGTGCCATCAGTCCGGGACAGGGAAATGGCTACACCTTC. It translates to CAISPGQGNGYTF.

This clone was counted only a few times. The chain has TRBV6-5 and TRBJ2-2, with a weak D call TRBD1 (6 bases). This CDR3 is built from 13 residues. V was trimmed by 5 bases and J by 6 bases, leaving 10 bases between them. Germline CDR1 MNHEY, CDR2 SVGAGI. CDR3 residues: CASSRQVAGELFF. The DNA for the CDR3 is TGTGCCAGCAGTCGACAGGTAGCCGGGGAGCTGTTTTTT.

The chain recombines TRBV10-1 with TRBJ2-7; D might be TRBD2 (6 bases). Looked up from germline, CDR1 is WNHNN and CDR2 is SYGVQD (reference sequence). This CDR3 is 15 amino acids long. Trimming cost V 3 bases and J 6 bases, with 18 bases left between them. The CDR3 DNA reads as TGCGCCAGCAGTGAATCTTACTACAGGAGGGGCGAGCAGTACTTC. It encodes CASSESYYRRGEQYF.

V gene TRBV10-3 combines with J gene TRBJ2-1, with TRBD2 matching 8 bases. The J segment lost 7 bases and the V segment lost 5 bases, leaving 10 bases of the junction unmatched. CDR3 length: 15 amino acids. Germline CDR1 reads ENHRY; CDR2 reads SYGVKD. The CDR3 sequence: CAISLSGTSSNEQFF. For the CDR3, the DNA is TGTGCCATCAGTCTCTCCGGGACTAGTTCGAATGAGCAGTTCTTC.

The chain employs TRBV5-1 and TRBJ2-1; 12 bases line up with TRBD2. This CDR3 region has 18 residues. Trimming at V came to 0 bases and at J to 5 bases, leaving 9 bases not matched to a gene. The germline CDR1 and CDR2 sequences are SGHRS and YFSETQ. The CDR3 DNA reads TGCGCCAGCAGCTTGGCCCCCGCTAGCGGGGGGGCTAACAATGAGCAGTTCTTC. Translating it yields CASSLAPASGGANNEQFF. Together with reference TRBV5-1 and TRBJ2-1, the CDR3 gives the full variable domain: KAGVTQTPRYLIKTRGQQVTLSCSPISGHRSVSWYQQTPGQGLQFLFEYFSETQRNKGNFPGRFSGRQFSNSRSEMNVSTLELGDSALYLCASSLAPASGGANNEQFFGPGTRLTVL.

This chain connects TRBV2 to TRBJ2-3; 7 bases match TRBD2. CDR1 is SNHLY and CDR2 is FYNNEI in the germline V gene. Trimming at V came to 8 bases and at J to 3 bases, leaving 5 bases not matched to a gene. This CDR3 is 13 amino acids long. This CDR3 is CASGGRETDTQYF. Written as DNA, the CDR3 is TGTGCCAGCGGGGGGAGGGAAACAGATACGCAGTATTTT.

This chain links TRBV7-9 with TRBJ1-1; tentatively, D is TRBD1 (5 bases). Germline V gene sequence: CDR1 SEHNR, CDR2 FQNEAQ (reference sequence). There are 15 residues in the CDR3. Trimming cost V 4 bases and J 5 bases, with 17 bases left between them. The CDR3 nucleotides are TGTGCCAGCAGCTCTTATCGCCGGGCAGGGACTGAAGCTTTCTTT. Translated, it gives CASSSYRRAGTEAFF.

This chain uses TRBV2 with TRBJ1-2; the match to TRBD1 covers 9 bases. This CDR3 spans 15 amino acids. V shed 0 bases, J shed 8 bases, and the junction held 7 bases outside the gene matches. In germline, CDR1 is SNHLY, CDR2 FYNNEI. CDR3 amino acids: CASSEALGTGLGYTF. Written as DNA, the CDR3 is TGTGCCAGCAGTGAAGCGCTTGGGACAGGGCTCGGCTACACCTTC.

The chain has TRBV7-2 and TRBJ2-5; D uncertain. CDR1 is SGHTA, CDR2 FQGNSA, per germline. Between the trimmed V and J ends, which lost 4 bases and 7 bases, there was a span of 13 bases. The CDR3 length is 13 residues. CDR3 in DNA: TGTGCCAGCAGCTACTACCACTCCGGGACCCAGTACTTC. Its translation is CASSYYHSGTQYF.

This chain links TRBV30 with TRBJ1-2; no clear D gene. Germline V gene sequence: CDR1 GTSNPN, CDR2 SVGIG (reference sequence). CDR3 length equals 12 residues. V lost 1 base and J 0 bases, leaving 3 bases between the germline ends. CDR3 sequence: CAWSGANYGYTF. In DNA form, the CDR3 reads TGTGCCTGGAGTGGCGCTAACTATGGCTACACCTTC.

Here the CDR3 reads CASSQNRGYGYTF. The DNA of the CDR3 is TGTGCCAGCAGTCAAAACAGGGGCTATGGCTACACCTTC. The rearrangement joins TRBV12-3 or TRBV12-4 to TRBJ1-2; 7 nucleotides match TRBD1. V was pared by 5 bases and J by 4 bases, with 4 bases of the junction left unmatched. The CDR3 sequence is 13 residues long.

The V and J genes are TRBV18 and TRBJ2-1, with D possibly being TRBD1 (5 bases). V was clipped by 2 bases and J by 10 bases, with 9 bases between them. The length of the CDR3 is 12 residues. The V gene's germline CDR1 is KGHSH and CDR2 LQKENI. CDR3 bases: TGTGCCAGCTCACCAAAGGGGAACGAGCAGTTCTTC. It encodes CASSPKGNEQFF. Full variable domain (remainder filled in from reference TRBV18 and TRBJ2-1): NAGVMQNPRHLVRRRGQEARLRCSPMKGHSHVYWYRQLPEEGLKFMVYLQKENIIDESGMPKERFSAEFPKEGPSILRIQQVVRGDSAAYFCASSPKGNEQFFGPGTRLTVL.

This clone was seen just once. V gene TRBV7-9 combines with J gene TRBJ2-1, with 10 nucleotides matching TRBD1. V dropped 5 bases and J dropped 5; count of bases not matched to a gene: 6. The CDR3 consists of 15 residues. Germline V CDR1 and CDR2: SEHNR, FQNEAQ (reference sequence). This chain's CDR3 is CASSPGQGPHNEQFF. CDR3 sequence (DNA): TGTGCCAGCAGCCCGGGACAGGGGCCTCACAATGAGCAGTTCTTC.

About this clone itself: The junction differs from germline at one of its ends, possibly a read error. The chain couples TRBV13 to TRBJ2-7; D may be TRBD2 (6 bases). The CDR3 runs to 12 residues. Germline assignment: CDR1 PRHDT and CDR2 FYEKMQ (reference sequence). The CDR3 loop reads CASSLPGGELHF. CDR3 coding DNA: TGTGCCAGCAGCTTACCGGGCGGGGAGCTCCACTTC.

The chain couples TRBV5-4 to TRBJ1-1, with a tentative D call TRBD1 (5 bases). Trimming cost V 4 bases and J 6 bases, with 16 bases left between them. Germline loops: CDR1 SGHNT, CDR2 YYREEE (reference sequence). The CDR3 runs to 14 residues. CDR3: CASSTLGLGAEAFF. The CDR3, as DNA: TGTGCCAGCAGCACGTTGGGGCTAGGTGCTGAAGCTTTCTTT.

The chain joins TRBV5-1 to TRBJ1-1; 10 positions agree with TRBD1. Germline V CDR1 and CDR2: SGHRS, YFSETQ. The length of the CDR3 is 19 residues. V was clipped by 4 bases and J by 0 bases; unmatched bases: 15. CDR3 DNA sequence: TGCGCCAGCAGCCGACAGGGGGCGGACTTTCTTCGGATGAACACTGAAGCTTTCTTT. Its translation: CASSRQGADFLRMNTEAFF.

The CDR3 bases are TGTGCCAGCAGTCACCGGACAGGAGAAAAACTGTTTTTT. Its protein product is CASSHRTGEKLFF. The rearrangement links TRBV27 to TRBJ1-4; 7 bases are shared with TRBD1. Trimming removed 5 bases from V and 8 bases from J; junction bases left unmatched: 5. The CDR3 is 13 residues long. Germline CDR1 is MNHEY and CDR2 is SMNVEV (reference sequence). The entire variable domain, with the rest obtained from reference TRBV27 and TRBJ1-4, is as follows: EAQVTQNPRYLITVTGKKLTVTCSQNMNHEYMSWYRQDPGLGLRQIYYSMNVEVTDKGDVPEGYKVSRKEKRNFPLILESPSPNQTSLYFCASSHRTGEKLFFGSGTQLSVL.

This rearrangement joins TRBV14 to TRBJ1-2; 10 nucleotides match TRBD1. CDR1 and CDR2 (germline): SGHDN, FVKESK. The CDR3 sequence is 14 residues long. With 4 bases clipped from V and 7 bases from J, the junction kept 6 bases outside the gene matches. CDR3 coding DNA: TGTGCCAGCAGCCGTAGGGACAGGGGAGCTGGCTACACCTTC. Residues: CASSRRDRGAGYTF.

The sample holds a few counts of this clone. V gene TRBV7-9 combines with J gene TRBJ1-1; 7 bases are a match to TRBD1. The CDR3 length is 14 residues. The trim removed 5 bases at V and 6 bases at J, leaving 9 bases unmatched. Per germline, CDR1 SEHNR and CDR2 FQNEAQ (reference sequence). CDR3 coding DNA: TGTGCCAGCAGCACCCAGACAGGGCCTGCTGAAGCTTTCTTT. This encodes CASSTQTGPAEAFF. The variable domain in full, with the rest retrieved from reference TRBV7-9 and TRBJ1-1, is DTGVSQNPRHKITKRGQNVTFRCDPISEHNRLYWYRQTLGQGPEFLTYFQNEAQLEKSRLLSDRFSAERPKGSFSTLEIQRTEQGDSAMYLCASSTQTGPAEAFFGQGTRLTVV.

The chain has TRBV12-3 or TRBV12-4 and TRBJ1-1, with D possibly matching TRBD1 (5 bases). Trimming removed 6 bases from V and 1 base from J, with 9 bases in between. The CDR3 contains 13 residues. The CDR3 coding sequence is TGTGCCAGCAGCTCGGGGGGGAACACTGAAGCTTTCTTT. Translated: CASSSGGNTEAFF.

The chain is built from TRBV7-9 and TRBJ1-2; TRBD1 aligns across 9 bases. Germline V gene sequence: CDR1 SEHNR, CDR2 FQNEAQ (reference sequence). Losses at the gene ends were 5 bases for V and 7 bases for J; bases not matched to a gene: 11. The CDR3 contains 15 residues. The CDR3: CASSVSWTGDGGYTF. The CDR3 bases are TGTGCCAGCAGCGTAAGTTGGACAGGGGATGGTGGCTACACCTTC.

The CDR3 DNA sequence: TGCAGCGTCCGAAGGGGCCAGGGAGAGACCCAGTACTTC. This codes for CSVRRGQGETQYF. The genes are TRBV29-1 and TRBJ2-5, with a possible D match to TRBD1 (5 bases). CDR3 length: 13 amino acids. V was cut by 6 bases and J by 4 bases, with 15 bases left in between. CDR1 SQVTM and CDR2 ANQGSEA come from the germline V gene. Drawing the rest from reference TRBV29-1 and TRBJ2-5, the complete variable domain is SAVISQKPSRDICQRGTSLTIQCQVDSQVTMMFWYRQQPGQSLTLIATANQGSEATYESGFVIDKFPISRPNLTFSTLTVSNMSPEDSSIYLCSVRRGQGETQYFGPGTRLLVL.